Only a few counts were recorded for the clone carrying this T cell receptor beta chain. The antigen remains undetermined. This entry belongs to a study of cytomegalovirus exposure and HLA in healthy donors. About the research overall: T cells numbering 150 million to 200 million yielded some 110 million unique TCR beta sequences in an earlier analysis. General study points: Highly shared variants forming one cluster were likely a sequencing artifact. With later analysis, a missense DCLRE1C variant became linked to TCR beta V- and J-gene trimming.

Germline lookup yields CDR1 SGHRS and CDR2 YFSETQ. The J segment lost 6 bases and the V segment lost 4 bases, leaving 8 bases of the junction unmatched. This CDR3 is built from 14 residues. Both 60 Vbeta primers and 13 Jbeta primers went into the PCR. Profiling relied on immunoSEQ multiplex PCR, and the TCRdb table lists in-frame clones only, not all of them. The sample consists of 40,000 to 45,000 clones, over 55% of them appearing once. The clonotype was recovered from a human donor in good health. Sequenced input: PBMCs. V gene TRBV5-1 combines with J gene TRBJ2-3, with TRBD2 identical over 7 bases. CDR3: CASSAAGVRDTQYF. The CDR3 DNA sequence: TGCGCCAGCAGCGCCGCGGGGGTAAGGGATACGCAGTATTTT. The variable domain in full, completed from reference TRBV5-1 and TRBJ2-3, reads KAGVTQTPRYLIKTRGQQVTLSCSPISGHRSVSWYQQTPGQGLQFLFEYFSETQRNKGNFPGRFSGRQFSNSRSEMNVSTLELGDSALYLCASSAAGVRDTQYFGPGTRLTVL.